The 27 T cell receptor beta chains presented below share a single source sample, sequenced in a study of blood T cell repertoires in COVID-19. Sequencing used immunoSEQ multiplex PCR; TCRdb keeps in-frame clones, though not all of them. The table lists tens of thousands of clones, 75% to 95% of them singletons. The source material was peripheral blood. The source is a woman aged 80 or over with acute or convalescent COVID-19.

V and J are TRBV18 and TRBJ2-6, with D unresolved. V shed 3 bases and J shed 4 bases, with 13 bases lying between them. Germline V gives CDR1 KGHSH, CDR2 LQKENI. The length of the CDR3 is 16 residues. The CDR3: CASSPPRSAGANVLTF. CDR3 in DNA: TGTGCCAGCTCACCTCCACGAAGCGCCGGGGCCAACGTCCTGACTTTC.

The chain joins TRBV10-3 to TRBJ2-5; TRBD2 matches 10 bases. V shed 6 bases and J 2 bases; nucleotides not matched to a gene: 3. Germline assignment: CDR1 ENHRY and CDR2 SYGVKD. CDR3 size: 14 residues. The DNA for the CDR3 is TGTGCCATCAGGGATAGCGGGGGGCAAGAGACCCAGTACTTC. Protein sequence: CAIRDSGGQETQYF.

The genes are TRBV6-5 and TRBJ1-4; 10 bases line up with TRBD1. Germline loops: CDR1 MNHEY, CDR2 SVGAGI. The CDR3 is 15 residues long. Unmatched junction bases numbered 1, after V lost 0 bases and J lost 6 bases. This CDR3 is CASSYSTGGYEKLFF. The CDR3, as DNA: TGTGCCAGCAGTTACTCGACAGGGGGCTATGAAAAACTGTTTTTT.

This chain joins TRBV27 and TRBJ2-1; D is unclear. The germline CDR1 and CDR2 sequences are MNHEY and SMNVEV (reference sequence). Trimming pared 0 bases from V and 9 bases from J, leaving 6 bases between. This CDR3 is built from 12 residues. CDR3 residues: CASSLSRSEQFF. The CDR3 region has the DNA TGTGCCAGCAGTTTATCGCGGTCTGAGCAGTTCTTC.

The chain employs TRBV3-1 (or the pseudogene TRBV3-2) and TRBJ2-1; 9 positions match TRBD2. V dropped 6 bases and J dropped 5; count of bases not matched to a gene: 8. This CDR3 has 15 residues. Germline CDR1 LGHDT, CDR2 YNNKEL (reference sequence). CDR3 sequence (DNA): TGTGCCAGCAGACTTAGCGGGGGAGCTAACAATGAGCAGTTCTTC. Encoded protein: CASRLSGGANNEQFF.

V and J are TRBV12-3 or TRBV12-4 and TRBJ2-7, with TRBD1 as a possible D gene (5 bases). Trimming took 5 bases from V and 5 from J, leaving 13 bases between them. The CDR3 loop spans 13 amino acids. The CDR3 nucleotides read TGTGCCAGCAGTACCAGACAGACACACGAGCAGTACTTC. Protein sequence: CASSTRQTHEQYF.

The chain is built from TRBV9 and TRBJ2-7, with TRBD1 matching over 7 bases. CDR1 is SGDLS, CDR2 YYNGEE, per germline. Germline trimming cut 0 bases from V and 0 bases from J; bases unmatched to any gene: 6. CDR3 length: 16 amino acids. The CDR3 DNA sequence: TGTGCCAGCAGCGTAGGACAGGGACACAGCTCCTACGAGCAGTACTTC. Translated, it gives CASSVGQGHSSYEQYF. Using reference TRBV9 and TRBJ2-7 for the parts outside the CDR3, the full variable domain is DSGVTQTPKHLITATGQRVTLRCSPRSGDLSVYWYQQSLDQGLQFLIQYYNGEERAKGNILERFSAQQFPDLHSELNLSSLELGDSALYFCASSVGQGHSSYEQYFGPGTRLTVT.

This rearrangement joins TRBV5-1 to TRBJ1-5, with a weak D call TRBD1 (6 bases). V lost 0 bases, J lost 7 bases, and 14 bases lay in between. The CDR3 consists of 15 residues. Germline V gene lookup returns CDR1 SGHRS and CDR2 YFSETQ. DNA for the CDR3: TGCGCCAGCAGCTTGGAGGCAGGGGCTCGCCAGCCCCAGCATTTT. Translating it yields CASSLEAGARQPQHF.

This clone was observed once. The CDR3 protein is CSGLQRAVYEQYF. DNA of the CDR3: TGCAGCGGGTTACAGAGGGCGGTCTACGAGCAGTACTTC. V usage is TRBV29-1 and J usage is TRBJ2-7; TRBD2 might be the D (5 bases). There are 13 residues in the CDR3. Trimming stripped 7 bases from V and 3 bases from J, with 16 bases between. Germline V gene lookup returns CDR1 SQVTM and CDR2 ANQGSEA.

The V and J genes are TRBV6-2 or TRBV6-3 and TRBJ1-6, with D possibly matching TRBD1 (6 bases). Germline CDR1 is MNHEY and CDR2 is SVGEGT. The CDR3 length is 15 residues. Trimming removed 6 bases from V and 4 bases from J, with 13 bases in between. In DNA form, the CDR3 reads TGTGCCAGCAGCCCCCGGACAGTTTATAATTCACCCCTCCACTTT. This sequence encodes CASSPRTVYNSPLHF.

J is TRBJ2-7 and V is TRBV4-3; 7 nucleotides match TRBD1. Trimming at V came to 2 bases and at J to 3 bases, leaving 10 bases not matched to a gene. The CDR3 runs 16 residues. Germline assignment: CDR1 LGHNA and CDR2 YSLEER. The CDR3 region has the DNA TGCGCCAGCAGCCAAAATATGGGACAGCTAGACTACGAGCAGTACTTC. Translated, it gives CASSQNMGQLDYEQYF.

This clone has just a few counts. V gene TRBV3-1 (or the pseudogene TRBV3-2) combines with J gene TRBJ1-3; the D gene is possibly TRBD1 (6 bases). The germline gives CDR1 LGHDT, CDR2 YNNKEL (reference sequence). This CDR3 region has 16 residues. V lost 0 bases and J lost 5, with 14 bases in between. The CDR3 DNA reads as TGTGCCAGCAGCCAAGATCGCAGGGGAACCAGAAACACCATATATTTT. Translating gives CASSQDRRGTRNTIYF.

The rearrangement joins TRBV6-6 to TRBJ1-1; D unresolved. V lost 4 bases and J 13 bases, leaving 13 bases between the germline ends. CDR1 MNHNY and CDR2 SVGAGI come from the germline V gene (reference sequence). This CDR3 region has 11 residues. The CDR3 DNA reads as TGTGCCAGCAGTTTCCTCTTCGTGTGTTTCTTT. It specifies CASSFLFVCFF.

V gene TRBV5-1 combines with J gene TRBJ2-6, with no clear D. V was trimmed by 4 bases and J by 0 bases, leaving 8 bases between them. The CDR3 consists of 15 residues. CDR1 is SGHRS, CDR2 YFSETQ, per germline. CDR3 coding DNA: TGCGCCAGCAGCGGCCCTGGCTCTGGGGCCAACGTCCTGACTTTC. Residues: CASSGPGSGANVLTF.

The CDR3 sequence: CASSTGTTNTIYF. DNA of the CDR3: TGTGCCAGCAGCACCGGGACAACAAACACCATATATTTT. The chain combines TRBV7-3 with TRBJ1-3; a possible D gene is TRBD1 (6 bases). The CDR3 is made up of 13 amino acids. V was clipped by 5 bases and J by 6 bases, with 11 bases between them. CDR1 SGHTA and CDR2 FQGTGA come from the germline V gene.

The chain joins TRBV5-1 to TRBJ1-1, with D unresolved. V was shortened by 4 bases and J by 4 bases, with 11 bases between the two germline ends. CDR1 is SGHRS and CDR2 is YFSETQ in the germline V gene. This CDR3 is built from 13 residues. CDR3 residues: CASSTGMSTEAFF. In DNA form, the CDR3 reads TGCGCCAGCAGCACCGGGATGAGCACTGAAGCTTTCTTT.

This chain links TRBV7-2 with TRBJ1-2; no firm D call. In germline, CDR1 is SGHTA, CDR2 FQGNSA. This CDR3 has 13 residues. V was trimmed by 3 bases and J by 5 bases, leaving 10 bases between them. CDR3 coding DNA: TGTGCCAGCAGCTTTCATTTCGAGTATGGCTACACCTTC. The encoded protein is CASSFHFEYGYTF.

The V and J genes are TRBV10-3 and TRBJ1-6; tentative D call: TRBD1 (6 bases). Between the trimmed V and J ends, which lost 10 bases and 1 base, there was a span of 17 bases. The CDR3 is 16 residues long. Germline CDR1 reads ENHRY; CDR2 reads SYGVKD. CDR3 coding DNA: TGTGCCACCTTTGAGGGGGATAAGTCCTATAATTCACCCCTCCACTTT. Its protein product is CATFEGDKSYNSPLHF.

Concerning this clone: Other DNA sequences in this specimen translate into the identical CDR3. This chain joins TRBV3-1 (or the pseudogene TRBV3-2) and TRBJ2-5; tentative D call: TRBD2 (5 bases). Germline V CDR1 and CDR2: LGHDT, YNNKEL (reference sequence). The CDR3 is 12 residues long. V was trimmed by 4 bases and J by 6 bases, leaving 9 bases between them. CDR3 sequence reads: CASSPGGKTQYF. The CDR3 nucleotides are TGTGCCAGCAGCCCTGGAGGAAAGACCCAGTACTTC.

The genes are TRBV18 and TRBJ1-5; D may be TRBD1 (5 bases). Germline values: CDR1 KGHSH, CDR2 LQKENI. This CDR3 has 13 amino acids. V dropped 3 bases and J dropped 6 bases, with 9 bases sitting between them. This CDR3 is CASSPGTGQPQHF. The CDR3 coding sequence is TGTGCCAGCTCACCGGGGACTGGTCAGCCCCAGCATTTT.

The chain carries TRBV7-3 and TRBJ2-7; D ambiguous. The CDR3 contains 13 residues. Per germline, CDR1 SGHTA and CDR2 FQGTGA. V lost 2 bases and J 3 bases, leaving 8 bases between the germline ends. CDR3 sequence (DNA): TGTGCCAGCAGCTTAGGCCAAAACTACGAGCAGTACTTC. Its protein product is CASSLGQNYEQYF. Variable domain in full (rest from reference TRBV7-3 and TRBJ2-7): GAGVSQTPSNKVTEKGKYVELRCDPISGHTALYWYRQSLGQGPEFLIYFQGTGAADDSGLPNDRFFAVRPEGSVSTLKIQRTERGDSAVYLCASSLGQNYEQYFGPGTRLTVT.

This rearrangement joins TRBV14 to TRBJ1-2; D call uncertain. V lost 1 base and J lost 0, with 12 bases in between. Germline CDR1 reads SGHDN; CDR2 reads FVKESK. This CDR3 region has 16 residues. The CDR3 here is CASSQAEGGTNYGYTF. The CDR3 DNA reads as TGTGCCAGCAGCCAAGCAGAGGGCGGGACTAACTATGGCTACACCTTC.

V gene TRBV5-1 combines with J gene TRBJ2-3, with D maybe TRBD2 (7 bases). Between the trimmed V and J ends, which lost 2 bases and 6 bases, there was a span of 13 bases. The length of the CDR3 is 14 residues. Per the germline V gene, CDR1 is SGHRS and CDR2 is YFSETQ. CDR3 in DNA: TGCGCCAGCAGCTTAGGGGGGGAGGCGGATACGCAGTATTTT. It specifies CASSLGGEADTQYF.

This chain joins TRBV7-3 and TRBJ1-2; a weak D match, TRBD1 (6 bases). The CDR3 has 13 residues. Between the trimmed V and J ends, which lost 1 base and 3 bases, there was a span of 6 bases. Per the germline V gene, CDR1 is SGHTA and CDR2 is FQGTGA. The CDR3 coding sequence is TGTGCCAGCAGCTTAAAGGGGGACTATGGCTACACCTTC. It translates to CASSLKGDYGYTF. Complete variable domain (other parts from reference TRBV7-3 and TRBJ1-2): GAGVSQTPSNKVTEKGKYVELRCDPISGHTALYWYRQSLGQGPEFLIYFQGTGAADDSGLPNDRFFAVRPEGSVSTLKIQRTERGDSAVYLCASSLKGDYGYTFGSGTRLTVV.

The V and J genes are TRBV5-1 and TRBJ2-3; 9 bases map to TRBD1. CDR1 and CDR2 from the germline V gene are SGHRS and YFSETQ. J was trimmed by 2 bases and V by 3 bases; bases with no gene match: 4. The CDR3 loop spans 15 amino acids. In DNA form, the CDR3 reads TGCGCCAGCAGCTCACAGGGGGCAGTCACAGATACGCAGTATTTT. Residues: CASSSQGAVTDTQYF.

The chain is built from TRBV7-2 and TRBJ1-6, with a possible D match to TRBD1 (6 bases). CDR1 is SGHTA and CDR2 is FQGNSA in the germline V gene. The CDR3 length is 15 residues. The V gene lost 3 bases and the J gene lost 5 bases, with 11 bases spanning the gap. The CDR3 loop is CASSFDRPHNSPLHF. The CDR3 bases are TGTGCCAGCAGCTTTGACAGGCCGCATAATTCACCCCTCCACTTT.

This chain links TRBV21-1 with TRBJ2-7; TRBD2, as called in the table, went unchecked against the DNA. TRBV21-1 is designated a pseudogene. The CDR3 consists of 15 residues. The CDR3 nucleotides are TGTGCCAGCAGCGGGCGACTAGCGGGGGCCTACGAGCAGTACTTC. Its protein product is CASSGRLAGAYEQYF.